The 11 T cell receptor beta chains below come from one sample, sequenced in a study of blood T cell repertoires in COVID-19. Here immunoSEQ multiplex PCR was the method, and the copy in TCRdb shows in-frame clones only, minus some. The table records roughly 140,000 clones, roughly 84% of them present only once. Sequencing was done on a sample of PBMCs or T cells enriched from blood (not recorded which). The receptor source for this set is a woman aged 50 to 60 who had been exposed to COVID-19.

The J gene is TRBJ2-1, the V gene TRBV11-3; possible D gene TRBD2, 6 bases. Trimming pared 6 bases from V and 1 base from J, leaving 7 bases between. CDR3 length: 13 residues. Germline values: CDR1 SGHNT, CDR2 YENEEA. The CDR3 sequence is CASSGGSYNEQFF. The CDR3 DNA reads TGTGCCAGCAGTGGGGGGTCCTACAATGAGCAGTTCTTC.

The rearrangement links TRBV18 to TRBJ2-7; 7 nucleotides agree with TRBD2. Germline CDR1 and CDR2: KGHSH and LQKENI. This CDR3 comprises 13 residues. J gave up 6 bases and V 3 bases, and 5 bases lay outside the gene matches. The DNA of the CDR3 is TGTGCCAGCTCACCGCTGGGGGGGATCGAGCAGTACTTC. Protein product: CASSPLGGIEQYF.

The rearrangement uses TRBV12-5 and TRBJ1-1, with 7 bases identical to TRBD1. Germline loops: CDR1 LGHNT, CDR2 FRNRAP. J was trimmed by 2 bases and V by 10 bases; bases with no gene match: 7. CDR3 length: 13 amino acids. The CDR3, as DNA: TGTGCTACCGCCGGGACAGCAAACACTGAAGCTTTCTTT. Protein: CATAGTANTEAFF.

The CDR3 loop reads CRADRNTEAFF. CDR3 coding DNA: TGCAGGGCCGACAGGAACACTGAAGCTTTCTTT. This chain connects TRBV20-1 to TRBJ1-1; weak D call: TRBD1 (5 bases). The CDR3 runs 11 residues. Germline CDR1 reads DFQATT; CDR2 reads SNEGSKA (reference sequence).

This clone was observed a single time. The V and J genes are TRBV11-2 and TRBJ2-4, with TRBD2 matching 7 bases. V shed 0 bases, J shed 1 base, and the junction held 9 bases outside the gene matches. There are 18 residues in the CDR3. The V gene's germline CDR1 is SGHAT and CDR2 FQNNGV. CDR3 loop: CASSLDGGGLSAKNIQYF. For the CDR3, the DNA is TGTGCCAGCAGCTTAGATGGGGGGGGATTATCGGCCAAAAACATTCAGTACTTC.

This chain joins TRBV6-5 and TRBJ2-1; D perhaps matches TRBD2 (5 bases). This CDR3 comprises 15 residues. The V and J ends lost 5 bases and 7 bases respectively, with 18 bases between them. Germline V lookup: CDR1 MNHEY, CDR2 SVGAGI. The CDR3 sequence: CASSPHGLAPNEQFF. The CDR3 nucleotides are TGTGCCAGCAGTCCCCACGGCCTAGCACCGAATGAGCAGTTCTTC.

The genes are TRBV5-1 and TRBJ2-7; the match to TRBD2 covers 9 bases. Germline V CDR1 and CDR2: SGHRS, YFSETQ. V was pared by 4 bases and J by 3 bases, with 11 bases of the junction left unmatched. The CDR3 extends over 16 amino acids. CDR3 protein: CASSTAPSGDVYEQYF. The DNA for the CDR3 is TGCGCCAGCAGCACCGCGCCTAGCGGGGACGTCTACGAGCAGTACTTC.

This clone has just a few counts. This chain's CDR3 is CASSVSTAGSSGNTIYF. CDR3 sequence (DNA): TGTGCCAGCAGCGTATCGACAGCCGGAAGCTCTGGAAACACCATATATTTT. The chain links TRBV9 to TRBJ1-3; D is possibly TRBD1 (5 bases). The CDR3 is 17 residues long. The V end lost 1 base, the J end lost 0 bases, and 14 bases lay between the germline ends. Germline V gene lookup returns CDR1 SGDLS and CDR2 YYNGEE.

V usage is TRBV19 and J usage is TRBJ1-1; D gene ambiguous. The CDR3 loop spans 10 amino acids. Germline V gene data show CDR1 as LNHDA and CDR2 as SQIVND (reference sequence). V shed 9 bases and J shed 1 base, with 3 bases lying between them. This CDR3 reads CASRNTEAFF. The CDR3, as DNA: TGTGCCAGCAGGAACACTGAAGCTTTCTTT.

V gene TRBV30 combines with J gene TRBJ2-5; D unresolved. This CDR3 has 16 residues. Per germline, CDR1 GTSNPN and CDR2 SVGIG (reference sequence). The V and J ends lost 0 bases and 2 bases respectively, with 16 bases between them. CDR3 sequence (DNA): TGTGCCTGGAGTGTTCCCTACCCCGCGCCACAAGAGACCCAGTACTTC. Amino acid sequence: CAWSVPYPAPQETQYF. Based on the CDR3 plus reference TRBV30 and TRBJ2-5, the full variable domain is SQTIHQWPATLVQPVGSPLSLECTVEGTSNPNLYWYRQAAGRGLQLLFYSVGIGQISSEVPQNLSASRPQDRQFILSSKKLLLSDSGFYLCAWSVPYPAPQETQYFGPGTRLLVL.

This chain joins TRBV9 and TRBJ1-2, with TRBD1 as a possible D gene (5 bases). Trimming left V 0 bases short and J 8 bases short, with 14 bases between. Germline values: CDR1 SGDLS, CDR2 YYNGEE. This CDR3 spans 14 amino acids. The CDR3 DNA reads TGTGCCAGCAGCGTAGGAGACAGTCCGTCCGGCTACACCTTC. Its translation is CASSVGDSPSGYTF. The full variable domain, with the rest looked up from reference TRBV9 and TRBJ1-2, is DSGVTQTPKHLITATGQRVTLRCSPRSGDLSVYWYQQSLDQGLQFLIQYYNGEERAKGNILERFSAQQFPDLHSELNLSSLELGDSALYFCASSVGDSPSGYTFGSGTRLTVV.